A single sample is the source of the 31 T cell receptor beta chains below, sequenced in a study of T cell changes during pregnancy in multiple sclerosis. Only in-frame clones appear in the TCRdb table, and some are missing; sequencing was by immunoSEQ multiplex PCR. In the table there are over 45,000 clones, approximately 90% of which are singletons. The sequenced sample was peripheral blood, obtained in the first trimester of pregnancy. Receptors originate from a female donor with multiple sclerosis, enrolled in a pregnancy study.

The rearrangement uses TRBV27 and TRBJ1-1, with D maybe TRBD1 (6 bases). The CDR3 is 13 residues long. The germline CDR1 and CDR2 sequences are MNHEY and SMNVEV (reference sequence). Trimming cost V 3 bases and J 1 base, with 6 bases left between them. CDR3 nucleotides: TGTGCCAGCAGTTTGACAGGGAACACTGAAGCTTTCTTT. This gives the protein CASSLTGNTEAFF.

J is TRBJ1-1 and V is TRBV19; D unclear. CDR1 and CDR2 from the germline V gene are LNHDA and SQIVND (reference sequence). The V end was cut by 3 bases, the J end by 5 bases, with 10 bases between. The CDR3 totals 13 residues. The CDR3 region is CASSIDRGTEAFF. In nucleotides, the CDR3 is TGTGCCAGTAGTATCGATCGAGGGACTGAAGCTTTCTTT.

A word on this clone: At one end the junction does not follow the germline gene, possibly because of a read error. This rearrangement joins TRBV6-6 to TRBJ1-2; no firm D call. The CDR3 runs to 12 residues. Germline V gives CDR1 MNHNY, CDR2 SVGAGI (reference sequence). CDR3 sequence reads: CASNKGEGGRPF. CDR3 DNA sequence: TGTGCCAGCAATAAAGGCGAGGGAGGCCGACCATTC.

The chain joins TRBV19 to TRBJ1-6, with 9 bases identical to TRBD1. In germline, CDR1 is LNHDA, CDR2 SQIVND (reference sequence). With 6 bases clipped from V and 9 bases from J, the junction kept 3 bases outside the gene matches. The CDR3 spans 13 residues. The CDR3 bases are TGTGCCAGTAGGGACAGGGGACGTTCACCCCTCCACTTT. Translation gives CASRDRGRSPLHF.

This rearrangement joins TRBV28 to TRBJ1-5, with D perhaps matching TRBD1 (5 bases). The V end was cut by 4 bases, the J end by 5 bases, with 15 bases between. In germline, CDR1 is MDHEN, CDR2 SYDVKM. The CDR3 is 15 residues long. The CDR3 spells CASSWGEEPYQPQHF. The CDR3 coding sequence is TGTGCCAGCAGTTGGGGCGAAGAACCTTATCAGCCCCAGCATTTT.

The rearrangement uses TRBV5-1 and TRBJ2-1; 9 nucleotides match TRBD2. J lost 7 bases, V lost 0 bases, and 5 bases had no gene match. CDR1 and CDR2 from the germline V gene are SGHRS and YFSETQ. The CDR3 runs to 15 residues. CDR3 DNA sequence: TGCGCCAGCAGCTTGGAGGCGGGGGGGCTTAATGAGCAGTTCTTC. Translating it yields CASSLEAGGLNEQFF. Supplemented by reference TRBV5-1 and TRBJ2-1, the full variable domain reads KAGVTQTPRYLIKTRGQQVTLSCSPISGHRSVSWYQQTPGQGLQFLFEYFSETQRNKGNFPGRFSGRQFSNSRSEMNVSTLELGDSALYLCASSLEAGGLNEQFFGPGTRLTVL.

This clone was detected a few times. Different DNA sequences within this sample yield the same CDR3. V gene TRBV5-1 combines with J gene TRBJ1-1, with D perhaps TRBD1 (5 bases). Trimming removed 1 base from V and 1 base from J, with 5 bases in between. CDR3 size: 13 residues. Germline values: CDR1 SGHRS, CDR2 YFSETQ. The CDR3 loop reads CASSLTGNTEAFF. The CDR3 DNA reads as TGCGCCAGCAGCTTGACAGGGAACACTGAAGCTTTCTTT.

The CDR3 bases are TGTGCCAGCAGCCCGAGTTACGCCTGGAGGGAAGAGACCCAGTACTTC. It specifies CASSPSYAWREETQYF. The gene calls are TRBV7-2 and TRBJ2-5; TRBD2 is a possible D gene (6 bases). The CDR3 extends over 16 amino acids. Germline lookup yields CDR1 SGHTA and CDR2 FQGNSA. Trimming shortened V by 5 bases and J by 3 bases, and 19 bases separated the two germline ends.

V usage is TRBV5-6 and J usage is TRBJ1-2; 7 nucleotides line up with TRBD1. V lost 0 bases to trimming and J lost 7 bases; unmatched junction nucleotides: 15. Germline V gene lookup returns CDR1 SGHDT and CDR2 YYEEEE. The CDR3 length is 17 residues. CDR3 DNA: TGTGCCAGCAGCTTGGCCGGTGACAGGGACCGAATAGCTGGCTACACCTTC. Its protein is CASSLAGDRDRIAGYTF.

CDR3 nucleotides: TGTGCCAGCAGCCCCAGGGCAGGGACAGGGGGCTACGAGCAGTACTTC. Amino acids: CASSPRAGTGGYEQYF. The chain couples TRBV11-2 to TRBJ2-7; 11 bases map to TRBD1. V shed 5 bases and J 3 bases; nucleotides not matched to a gene: 9. This CDR3 has 16 amino acids. Per germline, CDR1 SGHAT and CDR2 FQNNGV. The full variable domain, in which reference TRBV11-2 and TRBJ2-7 provide the parts outside the CDR3, is EAGVAQSPRYKIIEKRQSVAFWCNPISGHATLYWYQQILGQGPKLLIQFQNNGVVDDSQLPKDRFSAERLKGVDSTLKIQPAKLEDSAVYLCASSPRAGTGGYEQYFGPGTRLTVT.

The chain has TRBV4-3 and TRBJ2-5; 8 bases match TRBD1. J was trimmed by 7 bases and V by 4 bases; bases with no gene match: 5. In germline, CDR1 is LGHNA, CDR2 YSLEER. The CDR3 contains 13 residues. The CDR3: CASSPRTGRTQYF. CDR3 nucleotides: TGCGCCAGCAGCCCGAGGACAGGGCGGACCCAGTACTTC.

The V and J genes are TRBV7-2 and TRBJ2-7; a possible D gene is TRBD2 (6 bases). This CDR3 is built from 16 residues. With 1 base removed from V and 5 bases from J, the gap between germline ends came to 18 bases. Germline V lookup: CDR1 SGHTA, CDR2 FQGNSA. The CDR3, as DNA: TGTGCCAGCAGCTTAGGTGGTACTAGCTATTTCAACGAGCAGTACTTC. It yields the protein CASSLGGTSYFNEQYF.

CDR3 protein: CASSFINTGELFF. For the CDR3, the DNA is TGCGCCAGCAGCTTTATAAACACCGGGGAGCTGTTTTTT. The chain couples TRBV5-1 to TRBJ2-2; D is unresolved. V gave up 2 bases and J gave up 2 bases, with 4 bases separating them. Germline-derived CDR1 and CDR2 are SGHRS and YFSETQ. The CDR3 has 13 residues.

The chain recombines TRBV9 with TRBJ2-7; 12 bases agree with TRBD1. Germline loops: CDR1 SGDLS, CDR2 YYNGEE. With 0 bases clipped from V and 3 bases from J, the junction kept 7 bases outside the gene matches. This CDR3 is built from 17 residues. This CDR3 reads CASSVGPGQGAGYEQYF. The DNA for the CDR3 is TGTGCCAGCAGCGTAGGCCCGGGACAGGGGGCGGGCTACGAGCAGTACTTC.

V is TRBV7-9 and J is TRBJ2-1; D gene ambiguous. Trimming took 6 bases from V and 5 from J, leaving 8 bases between them. Germline V lookup: CDR1 SEHNR, CDR2 FQNEAQ (reference sequence). The CDR3 is 12 residues long. CDR3 in DNA: TGTGCCAGCAGATATATTAACAATGAGCAGTTCTTC. Translation gives CASRYINNEQFF.

This rearrangement joins TRBV30 to TRBJ1-2; D may be TRBD1 (6 bases). Germline CDR1 is GTSNPN and CDR2 is SVGIG (reference sequence). This CDR3 has 12 residues. V was clipped by 8 bases and J by 6 bases, with 16 bases between them. The CDR3 sequence: CALQGSQNGYTF. CDR3 bases: TGTGCCCTACAGGGTTCCCAGAATGGCTACACCTTC.

The CDR3: CASSSSLAGNTGELFF. The CDR3 DNA sequence: TGTGCCAGCAGCTCCTCTCTAGCGGGGAACACCGGGGAGCTGTTTTTT. The rearrangement uses TRBV11-2 and TRBJ2-2; 8 bases fit TRBD2. CDR1 and CDR2 from the germline V gene are SGHAT and FQNNGV. With V trimmed by 4 bases and J by 1 base, 5 bases remained unmatched. The CDR3 consists of 16 residues.

This rearrangement joins TRBV28 to TRBJ1-5, with a weak D call TRBD1 (6 bases). This CDR3 comprises 14 residues. CDR1 and CDR2 from the germline V gene are MDHEN and SYDVKM. Trimming cost V 4 bases and J 8 bases, with 15 bases left between them. The CDR3 spells CASSSNRVWEPQHF. CDR3 in DNA: TGTGCCAGCAGTTCCAACAGGGTCTGGGAGCCCCAGCATTTT.

V and J are TRBV5-1 and TRBJ1-3; 7 positions match TRBD1. This CDR3 has 13 amino acids. Trimming removed 4 bases from V and 2 bases from J; junction bases left unmatched: 0. Germline-derived CDR1 and CDR2 are SGHRS and YFSETQ. This CDR3 is CASSQGAGNTIYF. The CDR3 DNA reads TGCGCCAGCAGCCAGGGGGCTGGAAACACCATATATTTT.

The chain carries TRBV10-3 and TRBJ1-4, with D possibly matching TRBD1 (5 bases). V dropped 4 bases and J dropped 4 bases, with 13 bases sitting between them. Germline V CDR1 and CDR2: ENHRY, SYGVKD. The length of the CDR3 is 15 residues. The CDR3 DNA follows: TGTGCCATCAGTGGCGGAGACAGTCTTAATGAAAAACTGTTTTTT. Amino acid sequence: CAISGGDSLNEKLFF.

The V call is TRBV30, the J call TRBJ1-1; TRBD1 matches at 8 bases. Germline-derived CDR1 and CDR2 are GTSNPN and SVGIG (reference sequence). The CDR3 is made up of 16 amino acids. After removal of 3 bases from V and 1 base from J, the junction contained 10 bases not matched to a gene. CDR3 loop: CAWRADREVSNTEAFF. In DNA form, the CDR3 reads TGTGCCTGGAGGGCGGACAGGGAAGTATCGAACACTGAAGCTTTCTTT.

This rearrangement joins TRBV5-6 to TRBJ2-5, with 7 bases fitting TRBD1. Germline V gene lookup returns CDR1 SGHDT and CDR2 YYEEEE. CDR3 length: 16 residues. V lost 0 bases, J lost 1 base, and 6 bases stayed unmatched. The DNA for the CDR3 is TGTGCCAGCAGCTTGGACAGGGGAATACTCCAAGAGACCCAGTACTTC. Residues: CASSLDRGILQETQYF.

V usage is TRBV5-1 and J usage is TRBJ2-3; maybe TRBD2 (7 bases). Germline V CDR1 and CDR2: SGHRS, YFSETQ. V gave up 2 bases and J gave up 5 bases, with 21 bases separating them. The CDR3 is 17 amino acids. The CDR3 bases are TGCGCCAGCAGCTTATTTGGAGGGGGAGGGACCGGAGATACGCAGTATTTT. Amino acid sequence: CASSLFGGGGTGDTQYF.

V usage is TRBV6-4 and J usage is TRBJ1-5; 8 bases align to TRBD1. The CDR3 consists of 23 residues. Germline CDR1 MRHNA, CDR2 SNTAGT. V shed 0 bases and J 0 bases; nucleotides not matched to a gene: 22. In DNA, the CDR3 is TGTGCCAGCAGTGACTCGAGCAAGGACAGGGATGGATGGGGAAGCTATAGCAATCAGCCCCAGCATTTT. Protein sequence: CASSDSSKDRDGWGSYSNQPQHF.

This clone was counted a few times. V and J are TRBV6-6 and TRBJ1-5; D is perhaps TRBD1 (6 bases). V lost 4 bases and J lost 0, with 13 bases in between. This CDR3 is 16 amino acids long. Germline CDR1 is MNHNY and CDR2 is SVGAGI (reference sequence). DNA for the CDR3: TGTGCCAGCAGTTCCTCTACAGGGAATAGCAATCAGCCCCAGCATTTT. Translated, it gives CASSSSTGNSNQPQHF.

The chain links TRBV19 to TRBJ1-6, with no clear D. The CDR3 totals 14 residues. Trimming removed 3 bases from V and 5 bases from J, with 8 bases in between. From germline, CDR1 is LNHDA and CDR2 SQIVND (reference sequence). CDR3 region: CASSIGTNNSPLHF. The CDR3 DNA sequence: TGTGCCAGTAGTATTGGAACTAATAATTCACCCCTCCACTTT.

V and J are TRBV5-5 and TRBJ2-7; no clear D. Per the germline V gene, CDR1 is SGHKS and CDR2 is YYEKEE (reference sequence). The CDR3 has 13 residues. Trimming stripped 5 bases from V and 0 bases from J, with 9 bases between. The CDR3 spells CASRGVASYEQYF. Written as DNA, the CDR3 is TGTGCCAGCAGGGGTGTAGCCTCCTACGAGCAGTACTTC.

CDR3 nucleotides: TGTGCCACCAGCAGAGCGGGTTTAGGCTATGGCTACACCTTC. Protein: CATSRAGLGYGYTF. The chain couples TRBV15 to TRBJ1-2; D uncertain. The V and J ends lost 1 base and 4 bases respectively, with 10 bases between them. Germline loops: CDR1 LNHNV, CDR2 YYDKDF (reference sequence). The CDR3 runs to 14 residues.

DNA of the CDR3: TGTGCCAGCAGCTCACGGACAGCCCCCACAGGAGGCGACGAGCAGTACTTC. Residues: CASSSRTAPTGGDEQYF. V usage is TRBV7-2 and J usage is TRBJ2-7; D is possibly TRBD1 (6 bases). The CDR3 extends over 17 amino acids. In germline, CDR1 is SGHTA, CDR2 FQGNSA. Trimming shortened V by 4 bases and J by 5 bases, and 24 bases separated the two germline ends.

The rearrangement uses TRBV2 and TRBJ2-3, with D perhaps matching TRBD2 (6 bases). The CDR3 runs to 14 residues. Trimming took off 11 bases at V and 1 base at J, with 16 bases between the two ends. Germline V CDR1 and CDR2: SNHLY, FYNNEI. The CDR3 here is CASGGDLRTDTQYF. The CDR3 nucleotides read TGTGCCTCCGGAGGGGACCTACGCACAGATACGCAGTATTTT.

The chain combines TRBV9 with TRBJ2-7, with 12 bases matching TRBD1. CDR1 SGDLS and CDR2 YYNGEE come from the germline V gene. The CDR3 sequence is 15 residues long. J gave up 5 bases and V 0 bases, and 3 bases lay outside the gene matches. The CDR3 nucleotides are TGTGCCAGCAGCGTAGGCGGGACAGGGGGCAACGAGCAGTACTTC. It translates to CASSVGGTGGNEQYF.